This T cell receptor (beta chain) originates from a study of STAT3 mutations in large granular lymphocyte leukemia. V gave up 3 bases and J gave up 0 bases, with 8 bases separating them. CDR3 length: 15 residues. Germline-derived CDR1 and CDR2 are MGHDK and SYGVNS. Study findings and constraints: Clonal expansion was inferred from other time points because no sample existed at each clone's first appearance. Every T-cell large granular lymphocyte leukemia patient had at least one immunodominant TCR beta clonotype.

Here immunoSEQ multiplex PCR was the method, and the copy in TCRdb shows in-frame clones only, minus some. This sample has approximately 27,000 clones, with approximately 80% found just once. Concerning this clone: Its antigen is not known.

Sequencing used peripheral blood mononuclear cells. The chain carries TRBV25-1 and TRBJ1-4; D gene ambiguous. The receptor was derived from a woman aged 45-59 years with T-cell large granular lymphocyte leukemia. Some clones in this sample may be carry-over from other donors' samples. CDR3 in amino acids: CASSDRGATNEKLFF. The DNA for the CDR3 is TGTGCCAGCAGTGATCGCGGAGCAACTAATGAAAAACTGTTTTTT.